A selection of T cell receptor beta chains follows, all from one sample in a study of brain T cells in children with intractable seizures. Produced via immunoSEQ multiplex PCR; TCRdb's table is partial and in-frame only. Of 60,000 to 85,000 clones listed, about 93% are singletons. The source material was peripheral blood, sampled at surgery. Receptors originate from a boy younger than two with tuberous sclerosis and intractable seizures. Each CDR3 is given with its conserved first and last residue. The D gene is left open where the match is weak. A clone size is listed for some rows: how often the clone was seen (once, few, many), or a class if it is expanded.

V gene	clone size	J gene	D gene	CDR3 DNA	CDR3 protein
TRBV25-1	-	TRBJ1-4	TRBD1	TGTGCCAGCAGTTCCCTGGACAGGGGAGGTGAAAAACTGTTTTTT	CASSSLDRGGEKLFF
TRBV5-1	-	TRBJ2-2	TRBD1	TGCGCCAGCAGCTGGGACAGGGGATCGAGCACCGGGGAGCTGTTTTTT	CASSWDRGSSTGELFF
TRBV28	-	TRBJ1-2	TRBD1	TGTGCCAGCAGCCCCCCATCAGGGGGAGAGTATGGCTACACCTTC	CASSPPSGGEYGYTF
TRBV5-4	few	TRBJ1-1	TRBD1	TGTGCCAGCAGCGGCGACAGGGGGGTAACTGAAGCTTTCTTT	CASSGDRGVTEAFF
TRBV7-2	-	TRBJ2-3	-	TGTGCCAGCAGCTCTCCGATGGGGGGGGGCGTAGATACGCAGTATTTT	CASSSPMGGGVDTQYF
TRBV7-9	-	TRBJ2-7	-	TGTGCCAGCAGCTTAGGAAGTCGGAGCTCCTACGAGCAGTACTTC	CASSLGSRSSYEQYF
TRBV14	-	TRBJ2-7	TRBD1	TGTGCCAGCAGCCAAGATGCCGGGTGTGACAGGGATGTAGAGGGGGTAGGCGGGGAGCAGTACTTC	CASSQDAGCDRDVEGVGGEQYF
TRBV6-1	-	TRBJ2-7	-	TGTGCCAGCAGTGAAGGGGGGACTGGGTATGTCGAGCAGTACTTC	CASSEGGTGYVEQYF
TRBV10-3	once	TRBJ1-1	TRBD1	TGTGCCATCAGTCCTGACAGGGGGCGAGGGAGAAACACTGAAGCTTTCTTT	CAISPDRGRGRNTEAFF
TRBV2	-	TRBJ2-3	TRBD2	TGTGCCACCTCAAGAGGGACTAGCGACACAGATACGCAGTATTTT	CATSRGTSDTDTQYF
TRBV16	-	TRBJ1-6	TRBD1	TGTGCCAGCAGCGGAAGGGACAGGGGGAATTCACCCCTCCACTTT	CASSGRDRGNSPLHF
TRBV7-2	-	TRBJ2-1	-	TGTGCCAGCAGCTTAGTAGCCAGTGGAGGGCCCGATCCTAATGAGCAGTTCTTC	CASSLVASGGPDPNEQFF
TRBV10-1	few	TRBJ1-1	-	TGCGCCAGCAGTGACGGCAGTTTCGAAGCTTTCTTT	CASSDGSFEAFF
TRBV19	-	TRBJ1-3	-	TGTGCCGGGGGGTTTTGGTTTCACTCTGGAAACACCATATATTTT	CAGGFWFHSGNTIYF
TRBV2	-	TRBJ2-2	-	TGTGCCAGCAGTGGAGGTTACGGGATCGGGGAGCTGTTTTTT	CASSGGYGIGELFF
TRBV10-1	-	TRBJ2-2	TRBD1	TGCGCCAGCAGTGAGTCGACTCAGGGGGCGAACACCGGGGAGCTGTTTTTT	CASSESTQGANTGELFF
TRBV24-1	-	TRBJ1-3	TRBD1	TGTGCCACCAGTGATCTTCCGGGACAGGGAAACACCATATATTTT	CATSDLPGQGNTIYF
TRBV7-3	-	TRBJ2-7	TRBD1	TGTGCCAGCAGGTCCTCGGGACAGCTCGAGCAGTACTTC	CASRSSGQLEQYF
TRBV19	-	TRBJ1-1	-	TGTGCCAGTAGACCGACACCGAACACTGAAGCTTTCTTT	CASRPTPNTEAFF
TRBV4-1	-	TRBJ2-3	TRBD2	TGCGCCAGCAGCCAGTTTCCTACCCTAGCGGGAGGGAATCCCTATACGCAGTATTTT	CASSQFPTLAGGNPYTQYF
TRBV7-9	-	TRBJ1-2	-	TGTGCCAGCAGCCGGGGCCCCGATGGGTATGGCTACACCTTC	CASSRGPDGYGYTF
TRBV12-5	-	TRBJ2-1	TRBD2	TGTGCTAGTGGTTTGGTCCCTCTTTTAGGTCTAGCGGGACCCTCCTACAATGAGCAGTTCTTC	CASGLVPLLGLAGPSYNEQFF
TRBV5-1	-	TRBJ1-1	TRBD1	TGCGCCAGCAGCTTGGGTGGACAGGGCGGCACTGAAGCTTTCTTT	CASSLGGQGGTEAFF
TRBV7-6	-	TRBJ1-2	TRBD1	TGTGCCAGCAGCTTAGGAGGGGACAGGGCGGGTTATGGCTACACCTTC	CASSLGGDRAGYGYTF
TRBV10-3	-	TRBJ1-1	-	TGTGCCATCGCTCCAGGCGGTGATGGCACTGAAGCTTTCTTT	CAIAPGGDGTEAFF
TRBV2	-	TRBJ2-1	TRBD1	TGTGCCAGCAGTTTCGGGACAGCATACAATGAGCAGTTCTTC	CASSFGTAYNEQFF
TRBV5-8	once	TRBJ1-6	-	TGTGCCAGCAGCTTGGCAGTGGCGGGTGGGAATTCACCCCTCCACTTT	CASSLAVAGGNSPLHF
TRBV7-2	-	TRBJ2-5	-	TGTGCCAGCAGCTTAGTCTCCCACAGGTGGGAGACCCAGTACTTC	CASSLVSHRWETQYF
TRBV11-3	-	TRBJ2-7	TRBD2	TGTGCCAGCAGCTTAGGGACTAGCGGGGTCTACGAGCAGTACTTC	CASSLGTSGVYEQYF
TRBV6-6	few	TRBJ1-2	-	TGTGCCAGCAGAACAATTGATGGCTACACCTTC	CASRTIDGYTF
TRBV4-1	-	TRBJ1-5	TRBD1	TGCGCCAGCAGAGTACAACGGGACAGTATTCAGCCCCAGCATTTT	CASRVQRDSIQPQHF